A selection of T cell receptor beta chains follows, all from one sample in a study of CD8+ T cells in alopecia areata. TCRdb's table, derived via immunoSEQ multiplex PCR, lists solely in-frame clones and lacks some. Of fewer than 250,000 clones listed, approximately 67% are singletons. Sample: CD4+ T cells sorted from blood, taken at week 49, from a patient treated with tofacitinib. Every receptor here comes from a human donor with alopecia areata. The CDR3 runs from the conserved cysteine through the conserved F or W. The D gene is left open where the match is weak. Some rows mark clone size as missing; the rest say once, few, many or name a class of expanded clone.

TRBJ1-1,NA,NA,TRBV23-1,CASSQSKILNTEAFF,TGCGCCAGCAGTCAATCAAAGATACTAAACACTGAAGCTTTCTTT
TRBJ1-1,few,NA,TRBV5-1,CASSFVGNTEAFF,TGCGCCAGCAGCTTTGTGGGGAACACTGAAGCTTTCTTT
TRBJ2-2,once,TRBD1,TRBV2,CASSEALRTGTGELFF,TGTGCCAGCAGTGAAGCGCTTCGGACAGGGACGGGGGAGCTGTTTTTT
TRBJ2-3,few,TRBD1,TRBV4-3,CASSQQGAEDTQYF,TGCGCCAGCAGCCAACAGGGGGCTGAAGATACGCAGTATTTT
TRBJ2-5,few,NA,TRBV7-2,CASSLQYQETQYF,TGTGCCAGCAGCTTACAGTACCAAGAGACCCAGTACTTC
TRBJ1-2,NA,NA,TRBV29-1,CSTGGDSYGYTF,TGCAGCACCGGAGGGGATTCCTATGGCTACACCTTC
TRBJ1-1,NA,NA,TRBV6-5,CASSYAAEKNTEAFF,TGTGCCAGCAGTTATGCGGCAGAGAAGAACACTGAAGCTTTCTTT
TRBJ1-6,NA,NA,TRBV2,CASGRIQSYNSPLHF,TGTGCCAGCGGAAGGATACAGAGCTATAATTCACCCCTCCACTTT
TRBJ2-3,NA,NA,TRBV6-5,CASSYQDTRPQYF,TGTGCCAGCAGTTACCAGGACACCCGCCCGCAGTATTTT
TRBJ2-6,NA,NA,TRBV5-4,CASTREGSGANVLTF,TGTGCCAGCACCCGAGAGGGGTCTGGGGCCAACGTCCTGACTTTC
TRBJ1-6,NA,NA,TRBV7-2,CASSFNRESSPLHF,TGTGCCAGCAGCTTCAACAGGGAATCTTCACCCCTCCACTTT
TRBJ1-2,NA,TRBD1,TRBV4-3,CASSQDTGVGYTF,TGCGCCAGCAGCCAAGATACAGGGGTCGGCTACACCTTC
TRBJ2-7,many,NA,TRBV7-2,CASSLAPYEQYF,TGTGCCAGCAGCTTAGCGCCCTACGAGCAGTACTTC
TRBJ1-2,NA,NA,TRBV7-9,CASSLETRGVGGGYGYTF,TGTGCCAGCAGCTTAGAGACCAGAGGGGTCGGTGGAGGCTATGGCTACACCTTC
TRBJ2-1,NA,NA,TRBV30,CAWSVHGPGSEQFF,TGTGCCTGGAGTGTACACGGGCCCGGCTCCGAGCAGTTCTTC
TRBJ2-1,NA,NA,TRBV19,CASLQGSTSLGEQFF,TGTGCCAGTTTACAGGGAAGTACGTCGTTAGGTGAGCAGTTCTTC
TRBJ1-2,few,NA,TRBV10-1,CASSAGGNGYTF,TGCGCCAGCAGTGCGGGGGGCAATGGCTACACCTTC
TRBJ2-1,few,TRBD1,TRBV18,CASSPDRAGSEQFF,TGTGCCAGCTCACCGGACAGGGCTGGCAGTGAGCAGTTCTTC
TRBJ2-6,NA,TRBD1,TRBV27,CASRRDRGPTGANVLTF,TGTGCCAGCAGAAGGGACAGGGGCCCAACTGGGGCCAACGTCCTGACTTTC
TRBJ2-5,NA,NA,TRBV27,CASSSTGQETQYF,TGTGCCAGCAGTTCAACCGGGCAAGAGACCCAGTACTTC
TRBJ1-1,NA,NA,TRBV4-3,CASSQDWGTEAFF,TGCGCCAGCAGCCAAGACTGGGGCACTGAAGCTTTCTTT
TRBJ2-5,NA,TRBD1,TRBV29-1,CSQQGAEETQYF,TGCAGCCAACAGGGGGCAGAAGAGACCCAGTACTTC
TRBJ2-1,few,NA,TRBV21-1,CASTRYNEQFF,TGTGCCAGCACCCGGTACAATGAGCAGTTCTTC
TRBJ2-7,once,NA,TRBV27,CARTGWGYF,TGTGCCAGGACGGGGTGGGGGTACTTC
TRBJ2-7,NA,NA,TRBV7-2,CASSRSAYEQYF,TGTGCCAGCAGCCGGTCGGCCTACGAGCAGTACTTC
TRBJ1-6,NA,NA,TRBV7-3,CASSLEGTPNSPLHF,TGTGCCAGCAGCTTAGAAGGGACCCCCAATTCACCCCTCCACTTT
TRBJ1-4,NA,NA,TRBV27,CASSLSPGLLANEKLFF,TGTGCCAGCAGTTTATCGCCAGGGCTCTTGGCTAATGAAAAACTGTTTTTT
TRBJ2-7,NA,NA,TRBV4-2,CASSQERLLYEQYF,TGTGCCAGCAGCCAAGAGAGACTGCTCTACGAGCAGTACTTC
TRBJ2-5,NA,TRBD1,TRBV5-1,CASRGTGGEETQYF,TGCGCCAGCAGGGGAACAGGGGGCGAAGAGACCCAGTACTTC
TRBJ2-7,many,NA,TRBV4-3,CASSQWGTSYEQYF,TGCGCCAGCAGCCAATGGGGGACCTCCTACGAGCAGTACTTC
TRBJ1-1,NA,NA,TRBV29-1,CSVGHSNTEAFF,TGCAGCGTTGGACACTCGAACACTGAAGCTTTCTTT
TRBJ1-2,NA,NA,TRBV6-1,CATVGGYTF,TGTGCCACTGTCGGTGGCTACACCTTC
TRBJ2-2,once,TRBD1,TRBV9,CASSVATVGQGTGELFF,TGTGCCAGCAGCGTAGCTACGGTGGGACAGGGCACCGGGGAGCTGTTTTTT
TRBJ1-1,NA,NA,TRBV20-1,CSARQVAEAFF,TGCAGTGCTAGACAGGTGGCTGAAGCTTTCTTT
TRBJ2-1,few,TRBD2,TRBV28,CASSSSGGANNEQFF,TGTGCCAGCAGTTCTAGCGGGGGGGCGAACAATGAGCAGTTCTTC
TRBJ2-7,once,TRBD1,TRBV15,CATSQGQAYEQYF,TGTGCCACCAGCCAGGGACAGGCCTACGAGCAGTACTTC
TRBJ2-6,few,NA,TRBV29-1,CSVGTGANVLTF,TGCAGCGTAGGGACTGGGGCCAACGTCCTGACTTTC
TRBJ2-5,NA,NA,TRBV9,CASSVGGLWETQYF,TGTGCCAGCAGCGTAGGGGGACTCTGGGAGACCCAGTACTTC
TRBJ1-1,NA,TRBD1,TRBV27,CASSSGTGMNTEAFF,TGTGCCAGCAGTTCGGGGACAGGGATGAACACTGAAGCTTTCTTT
TRBJ2-3,NA,NA,TRBV30,CAWALAGTDTQYF,TGTGCCTGGGCCCTAGCAGGCACAGATACGCAGTATTTT